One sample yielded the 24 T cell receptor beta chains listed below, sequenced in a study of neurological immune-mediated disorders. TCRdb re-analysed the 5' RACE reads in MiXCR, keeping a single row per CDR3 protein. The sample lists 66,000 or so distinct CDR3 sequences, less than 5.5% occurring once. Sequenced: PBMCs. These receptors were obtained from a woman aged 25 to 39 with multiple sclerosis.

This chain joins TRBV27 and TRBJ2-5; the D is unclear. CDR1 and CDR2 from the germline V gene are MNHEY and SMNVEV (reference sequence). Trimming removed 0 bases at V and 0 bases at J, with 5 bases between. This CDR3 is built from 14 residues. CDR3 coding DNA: TGTGCCAGCAGTTTATCCCACAACCAAGAGACCCAGTACTTC. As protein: CASSLSHNQETQYF.

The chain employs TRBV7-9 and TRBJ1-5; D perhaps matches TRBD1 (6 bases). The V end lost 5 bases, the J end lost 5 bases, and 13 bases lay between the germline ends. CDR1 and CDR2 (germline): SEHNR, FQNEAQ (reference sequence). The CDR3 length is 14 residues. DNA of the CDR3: TGTGCCAGCAGCATACAGGGACGGGATCAGCCCCAGCATTTT. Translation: CASSIQGRDQPQHF.

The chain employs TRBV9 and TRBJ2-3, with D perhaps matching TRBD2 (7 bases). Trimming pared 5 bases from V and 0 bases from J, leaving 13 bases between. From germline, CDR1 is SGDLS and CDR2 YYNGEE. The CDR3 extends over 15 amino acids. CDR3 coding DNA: TGTGCCAGCAGGCGGGGGCACACTAGCACAGATACGCAGTATTTT. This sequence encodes CASRRGHTSTDTQYF.

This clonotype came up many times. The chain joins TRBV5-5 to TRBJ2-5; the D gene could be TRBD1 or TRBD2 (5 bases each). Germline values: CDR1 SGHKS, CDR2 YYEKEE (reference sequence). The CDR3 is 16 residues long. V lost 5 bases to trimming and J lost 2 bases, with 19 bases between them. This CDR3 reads CASRKGRGGGQETQYF. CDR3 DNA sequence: TGTGCCAGCAGGAAGGGAAGGGGTGGCGGGCAAGAGACCCAGTACTTC.

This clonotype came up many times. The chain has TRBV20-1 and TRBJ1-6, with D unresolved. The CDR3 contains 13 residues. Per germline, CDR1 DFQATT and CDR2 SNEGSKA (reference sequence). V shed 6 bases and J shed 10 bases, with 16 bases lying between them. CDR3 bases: TGCAGTGCGGGCTTAGAGGGTGGATCACCCCTCCACTTT. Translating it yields CSAGLEGGSPLHF.

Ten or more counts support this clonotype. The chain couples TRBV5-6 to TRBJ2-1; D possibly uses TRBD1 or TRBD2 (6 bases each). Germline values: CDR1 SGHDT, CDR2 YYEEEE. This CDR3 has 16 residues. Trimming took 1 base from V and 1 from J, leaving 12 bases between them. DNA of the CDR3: TGTGCCAGCAGCTTGTGGAGGAGGGGGTCCTACAATGAGCAGTTCTTC. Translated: CASSLWRRGSYNEQFF.

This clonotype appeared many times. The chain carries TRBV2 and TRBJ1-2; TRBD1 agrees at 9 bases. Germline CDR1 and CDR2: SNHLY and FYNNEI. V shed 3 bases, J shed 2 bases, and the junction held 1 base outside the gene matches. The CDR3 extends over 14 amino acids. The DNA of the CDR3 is TGTGCCAGCAGTGACACAGGGGGCAACTATGGCTACACCTTC. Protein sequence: CASSDTGGNYGYTF. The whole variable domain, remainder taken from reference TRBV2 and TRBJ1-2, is EPEVTQTPSHQVTQMGQEVILRCVPISNHLYFYWYRQILGQKVEFLVSFYNNEISEKSEIFDDQFSVERPDGSNFTLKIRSTKLEDSAMYFCASSDTGGNYGYTFGSGTRLTVV.

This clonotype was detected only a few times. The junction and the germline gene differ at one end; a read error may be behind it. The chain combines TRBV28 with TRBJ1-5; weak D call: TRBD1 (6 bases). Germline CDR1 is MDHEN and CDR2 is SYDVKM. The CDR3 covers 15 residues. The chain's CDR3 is CASTGGAGSNQPQNF. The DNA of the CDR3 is TGTGCCAGCACCGGGGGGGCCGGGAGCAATCAGCCCCAGAATTTT.

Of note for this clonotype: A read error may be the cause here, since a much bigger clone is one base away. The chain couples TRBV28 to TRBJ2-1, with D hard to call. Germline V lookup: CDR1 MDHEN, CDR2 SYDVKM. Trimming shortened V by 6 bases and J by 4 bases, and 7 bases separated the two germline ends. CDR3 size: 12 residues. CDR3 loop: CASSNDYNEQFF. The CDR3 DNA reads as TGTGCCAGCAGCAATGATTACAATGAGCAGTTCTTC.

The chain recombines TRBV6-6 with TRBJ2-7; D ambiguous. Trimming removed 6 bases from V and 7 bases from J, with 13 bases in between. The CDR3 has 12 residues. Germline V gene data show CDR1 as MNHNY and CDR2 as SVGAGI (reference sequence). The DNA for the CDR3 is TGTGCCAGCAGCACCAGCCTTGTAGAGCAGTACTTC. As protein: CASSTSLVEQYF.

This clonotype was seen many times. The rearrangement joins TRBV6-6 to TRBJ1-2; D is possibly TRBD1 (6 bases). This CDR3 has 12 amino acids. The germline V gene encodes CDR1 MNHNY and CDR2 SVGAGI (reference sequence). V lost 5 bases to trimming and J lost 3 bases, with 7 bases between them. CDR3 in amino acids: CASSTGYYGYTF. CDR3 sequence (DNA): TGTGCCAGCAGTACAGGGTACTATGGCTACACCTTC.

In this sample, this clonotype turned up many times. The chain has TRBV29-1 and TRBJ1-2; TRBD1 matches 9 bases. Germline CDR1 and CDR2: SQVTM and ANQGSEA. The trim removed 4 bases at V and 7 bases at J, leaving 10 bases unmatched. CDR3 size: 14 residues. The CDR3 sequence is CSVAEQGAISGYTF. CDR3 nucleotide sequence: TGCAGCGTTGCCGAACAGGGGGCAATCAGTGGCTACACCTTC.

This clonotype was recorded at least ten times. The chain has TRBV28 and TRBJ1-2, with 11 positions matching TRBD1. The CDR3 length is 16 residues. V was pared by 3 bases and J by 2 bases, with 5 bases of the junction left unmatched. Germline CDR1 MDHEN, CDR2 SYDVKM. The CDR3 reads CASSFVRTGGNYGYTF. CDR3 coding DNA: TGTGCCAGCAGTTTTGTTCGGACAGGGGGCAACTATGGCTACACCTTC.

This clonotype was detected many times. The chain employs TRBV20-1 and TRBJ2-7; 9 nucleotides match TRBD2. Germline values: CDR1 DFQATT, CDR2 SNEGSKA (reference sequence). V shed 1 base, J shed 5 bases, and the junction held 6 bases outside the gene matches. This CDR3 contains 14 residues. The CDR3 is CSARAVAGVHEQYF. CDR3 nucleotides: TGCAGTGCTAGAGCGGTAGCGGGGGTCCACGAGCAGTACTTC.

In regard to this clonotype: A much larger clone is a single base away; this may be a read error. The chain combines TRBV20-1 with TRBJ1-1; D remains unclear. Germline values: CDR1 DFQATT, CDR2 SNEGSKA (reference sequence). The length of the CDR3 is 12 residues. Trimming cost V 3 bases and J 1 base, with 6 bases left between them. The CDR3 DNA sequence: TGCAGTGCTAGCCGGACGAACACTGAAGCTTTCTTT. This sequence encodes CSASRTNTEAFF.

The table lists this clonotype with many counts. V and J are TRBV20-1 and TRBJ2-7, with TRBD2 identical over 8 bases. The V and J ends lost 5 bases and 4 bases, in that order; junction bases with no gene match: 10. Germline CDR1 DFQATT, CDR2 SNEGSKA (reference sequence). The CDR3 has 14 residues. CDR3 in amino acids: CSAYSGVSDYEQYF. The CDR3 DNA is TGCAGTGCTTATAGCGGGGTGTCGGATTACGAGCAGTACTTC.

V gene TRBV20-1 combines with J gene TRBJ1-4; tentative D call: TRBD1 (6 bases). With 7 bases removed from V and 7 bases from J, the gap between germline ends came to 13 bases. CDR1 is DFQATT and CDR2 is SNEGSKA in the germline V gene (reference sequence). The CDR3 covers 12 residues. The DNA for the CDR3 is TGCAGTGTTGAGATGGGGGCTGAAAAACTGTTTTTT. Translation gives CSVEMGAEKLFF.

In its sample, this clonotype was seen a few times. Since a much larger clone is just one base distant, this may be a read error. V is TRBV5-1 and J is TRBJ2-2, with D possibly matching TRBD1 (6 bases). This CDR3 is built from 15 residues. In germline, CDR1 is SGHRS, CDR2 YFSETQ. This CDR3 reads CTSSSQGGNTGELFF. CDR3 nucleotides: TGCACCAGCAGCTCACAGGGCGGGAACACCGGGGAGCTGTTTTTT.

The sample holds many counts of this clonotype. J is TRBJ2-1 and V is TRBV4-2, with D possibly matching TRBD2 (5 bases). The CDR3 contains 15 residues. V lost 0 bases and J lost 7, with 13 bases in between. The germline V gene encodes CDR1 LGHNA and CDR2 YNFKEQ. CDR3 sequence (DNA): TGTGCCAGCAGCCAAGATCTGGAGGCTTCGAATGAGCAGTTCTTC. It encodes CASSQDLEASNEQFF.

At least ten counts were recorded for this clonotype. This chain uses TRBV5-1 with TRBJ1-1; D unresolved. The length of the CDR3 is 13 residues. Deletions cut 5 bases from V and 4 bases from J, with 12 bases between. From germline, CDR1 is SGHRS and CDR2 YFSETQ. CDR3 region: CASREQSGTEAFF. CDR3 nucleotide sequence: TGCGCCAGCAGGGAGCAGAGTGGCACTGAAGCTTTCTTT.

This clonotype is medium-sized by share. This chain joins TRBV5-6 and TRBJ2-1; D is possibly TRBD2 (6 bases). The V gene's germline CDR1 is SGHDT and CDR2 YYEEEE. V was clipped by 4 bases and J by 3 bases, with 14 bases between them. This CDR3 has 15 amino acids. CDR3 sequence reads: CASSPLAGSYNEQFF. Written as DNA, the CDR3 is TGTGCCAGCAGCCCCCTGGCGGGGAGCTACAATGAGCAGTTCTTC.

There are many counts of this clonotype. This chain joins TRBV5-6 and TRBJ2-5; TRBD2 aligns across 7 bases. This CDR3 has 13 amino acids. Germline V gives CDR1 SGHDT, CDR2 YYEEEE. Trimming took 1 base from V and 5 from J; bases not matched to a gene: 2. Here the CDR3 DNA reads TGTGCCAGCAGCTTGACCGGGGGGGAGACCCAGTACTTC. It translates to CASSLTGGETQYF.

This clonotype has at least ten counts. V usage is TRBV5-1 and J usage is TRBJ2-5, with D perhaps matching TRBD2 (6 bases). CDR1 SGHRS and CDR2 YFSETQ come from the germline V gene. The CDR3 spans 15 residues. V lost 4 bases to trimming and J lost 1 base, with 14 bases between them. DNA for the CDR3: TGCGCCAGCAGCAAAGATGGGGGGTTCCAAGAGACCCAGTACTTC. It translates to CASSKDGGFQETQYF.

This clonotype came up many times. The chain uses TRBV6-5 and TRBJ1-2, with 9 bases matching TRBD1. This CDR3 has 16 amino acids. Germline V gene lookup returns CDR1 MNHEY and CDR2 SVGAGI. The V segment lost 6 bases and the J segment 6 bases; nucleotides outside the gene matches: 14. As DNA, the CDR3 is TGTGCCAGCAGGAGCGACCGGGACAGGGTCTCCCATGGCTACACCTTC. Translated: CASRSDRDRVSHGYTF.